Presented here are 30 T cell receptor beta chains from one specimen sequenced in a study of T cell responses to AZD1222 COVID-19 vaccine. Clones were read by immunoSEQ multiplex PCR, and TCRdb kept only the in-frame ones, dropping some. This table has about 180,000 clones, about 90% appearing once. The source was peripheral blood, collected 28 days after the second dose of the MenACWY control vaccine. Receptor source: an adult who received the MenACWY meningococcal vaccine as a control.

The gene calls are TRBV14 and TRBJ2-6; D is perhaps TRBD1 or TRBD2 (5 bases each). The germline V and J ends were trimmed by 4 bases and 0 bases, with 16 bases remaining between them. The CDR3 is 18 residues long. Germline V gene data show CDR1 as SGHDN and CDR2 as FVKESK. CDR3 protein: CASSPLLGRVSGANVLTF. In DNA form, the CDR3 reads TGTGCCAGCAGCCCGCTCTTGGGACGGGTCTCTGGGGCCAACGTCCTGACTTTC.

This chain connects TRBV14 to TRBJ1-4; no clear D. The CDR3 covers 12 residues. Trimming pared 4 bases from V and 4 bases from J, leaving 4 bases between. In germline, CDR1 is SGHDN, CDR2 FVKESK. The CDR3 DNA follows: TGTGCCAGCAGCCGAAATAATGAAAAACTGTTTTTT. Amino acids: CASSRNNEKLFF.

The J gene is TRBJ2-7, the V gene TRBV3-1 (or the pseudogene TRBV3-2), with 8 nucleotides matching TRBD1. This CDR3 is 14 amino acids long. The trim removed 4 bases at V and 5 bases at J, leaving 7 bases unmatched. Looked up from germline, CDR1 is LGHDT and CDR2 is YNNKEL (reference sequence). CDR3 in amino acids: CASSPQGEVNEQYF. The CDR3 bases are TGTGCCAGCAGCCCACAGGGGGAGGTAAACGAGCAGTACTTC.

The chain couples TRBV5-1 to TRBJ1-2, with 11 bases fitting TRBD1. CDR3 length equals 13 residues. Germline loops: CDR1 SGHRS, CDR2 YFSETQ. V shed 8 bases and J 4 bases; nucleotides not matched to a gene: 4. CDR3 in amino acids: CASGTGGAYGYTF. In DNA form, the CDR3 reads TGCGCCAGTGGGACAGGGGGAGCCTATGGCTACACCTTC. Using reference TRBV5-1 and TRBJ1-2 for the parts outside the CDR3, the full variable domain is KAGVTQTPRYLIKTRGQQVTLSCSPISGHRSVSWYQQTPGQGLQFLFEYFSETQRNKGNFPGRFSGRQFSNSRSEMNVSTLELGDSALYLCASGTGGAYGYTFGSGTRLTVV.

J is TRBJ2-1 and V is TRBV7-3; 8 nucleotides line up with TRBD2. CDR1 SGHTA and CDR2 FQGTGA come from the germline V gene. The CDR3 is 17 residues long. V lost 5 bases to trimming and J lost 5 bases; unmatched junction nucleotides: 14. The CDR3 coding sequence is TGTGCCAGCAGCGCAACCGTATCAGCGGGAGTCAACAATGAGCAGTTCTTC. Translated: CASSATVSAGVNNEQFF.

This chain's CDR3 is CASSLRGLEPQHF. The CDR3 DNA is TGTGCCAGCAGCTTAAGGGGGCTTGAGCCCCAGCATTTT. The chain uses TRBV7-8 and TRBJ1-5; TRBD1 matches at 7 bases. The V and J ends lost 2 bases and 8 bases, in that order; junction bases with no gene match: 3. The CDR3 spans 13 residues. Germline CDR1 SGHVS, CDR2 FQNEAQ.

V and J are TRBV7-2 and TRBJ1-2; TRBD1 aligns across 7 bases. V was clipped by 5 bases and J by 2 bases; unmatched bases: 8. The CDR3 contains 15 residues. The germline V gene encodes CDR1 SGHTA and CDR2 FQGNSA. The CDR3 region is CASSRGQEPNYGYTF. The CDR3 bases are TGTGCCAGCAGCCGCGGACAGGAACCAAACTATGGCTACACCTTC. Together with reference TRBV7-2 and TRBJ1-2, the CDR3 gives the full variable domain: GAGVSQSPSNKVTEKGKDVELRCDPISGHTALYWYRQSLGQGLEFLIYFQGNSAPDKSGLPSDRFSAERTGGSVSTLTIQRTQQEDSAVYLCASSRGQEPNYGYTFGSGTRLTVV.

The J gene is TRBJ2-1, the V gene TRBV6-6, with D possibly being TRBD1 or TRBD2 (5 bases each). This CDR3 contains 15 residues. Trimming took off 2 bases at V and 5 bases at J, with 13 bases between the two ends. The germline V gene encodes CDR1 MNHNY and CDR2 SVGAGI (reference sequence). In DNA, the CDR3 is TGTGCCAGCAGTTACCTCCGGGACGGGAACAATGAGCAGTTCTTC. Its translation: CASSYLRDGNNEQFF.

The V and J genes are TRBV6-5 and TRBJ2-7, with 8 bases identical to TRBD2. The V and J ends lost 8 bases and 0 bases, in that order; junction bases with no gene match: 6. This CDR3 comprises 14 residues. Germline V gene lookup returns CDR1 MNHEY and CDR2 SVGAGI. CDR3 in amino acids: CASSPGGSSYEQYF. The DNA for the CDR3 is TGTGCCAGCTCCCCGGGGGGGAGCTCCTACGAGCAGTACTTC.

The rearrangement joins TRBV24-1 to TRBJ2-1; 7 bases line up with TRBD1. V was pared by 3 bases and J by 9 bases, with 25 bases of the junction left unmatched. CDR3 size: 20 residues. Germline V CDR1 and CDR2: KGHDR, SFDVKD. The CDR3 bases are TGTGCCACCAGTGATAGAAGAGACAGGGCCCCCTCTACCTACAGTGTTGAGCAGTTCTTC. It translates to CATSDRRDRAPSTYSVEQFF.

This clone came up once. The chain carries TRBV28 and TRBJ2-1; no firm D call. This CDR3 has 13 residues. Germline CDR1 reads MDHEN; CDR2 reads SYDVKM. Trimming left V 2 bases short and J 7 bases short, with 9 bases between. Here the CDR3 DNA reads TGTGCCAGCAGTTTAGGGCTACGGAATGAGCAGTTCTTC. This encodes CASSLGLRNEQFF.

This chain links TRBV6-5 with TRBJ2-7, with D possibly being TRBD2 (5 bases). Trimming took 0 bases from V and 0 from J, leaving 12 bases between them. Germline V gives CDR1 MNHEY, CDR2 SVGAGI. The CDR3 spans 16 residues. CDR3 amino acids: CASSYSWRASSYEQYF. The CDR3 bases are TGTGCCAGCAGTTACTCTTGGCGGGCTAGCTCCTACGAGCAGTACTTC.

The CDR3 DNA reads TGTGCCAGCAGGAATCAAGTGGACACTGAAGCTTTCTTT. Its protein product is CASRNQVDTEAFF. The chain couples TRBV12-3 or TRBV12-4 to TRBJ1-1, with D uncertain. Deletions cut 6 bases from V and 3 bases from J, with 11 bases between. The CDR3 covers 13 residues.

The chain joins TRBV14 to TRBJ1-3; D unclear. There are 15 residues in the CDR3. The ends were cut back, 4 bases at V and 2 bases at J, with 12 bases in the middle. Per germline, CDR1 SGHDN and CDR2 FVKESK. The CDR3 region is CASSPPGTTGNTIYF. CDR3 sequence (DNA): TGTGCCAGCAGCCCCCCAGGTACAACTGGAAACACCATATATTTT. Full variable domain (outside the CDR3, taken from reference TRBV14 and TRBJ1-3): EAGVTQFPSHSVIEKGQTVTLRCDPISGHDNLYWYRRVMGKEIKFLLHFVKESKQDESGMPNNRFLAERTGGTYSTLKVQPAELEDSGVYFCASSPPGTTGNTIYFGEGSWLTVV.

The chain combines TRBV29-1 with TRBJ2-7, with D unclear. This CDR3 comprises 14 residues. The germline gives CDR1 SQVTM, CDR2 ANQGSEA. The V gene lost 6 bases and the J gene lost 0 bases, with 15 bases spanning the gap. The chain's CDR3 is CSVKRSVLSYEQYF. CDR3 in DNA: TGCAGCGTGAAAAGGAGCGTGCTCTCCTACGAGCAGTACTTC.

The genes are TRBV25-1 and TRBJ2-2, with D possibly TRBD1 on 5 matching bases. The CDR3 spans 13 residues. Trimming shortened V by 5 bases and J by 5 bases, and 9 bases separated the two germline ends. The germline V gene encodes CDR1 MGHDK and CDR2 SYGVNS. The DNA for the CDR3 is TGTGCCAGCAGTACAACAGGTACCGGGGAGCTGTTTTTT. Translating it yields CASSTTGTGELFF.

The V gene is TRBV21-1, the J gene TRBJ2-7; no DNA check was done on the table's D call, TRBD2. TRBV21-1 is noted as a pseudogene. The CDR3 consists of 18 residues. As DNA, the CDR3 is TGTGCCAGCAGCCCCTTCGGACTAGCGGGAGAGCAGCCCTACGAGCAGTACTTC. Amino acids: CASSPFGLAGEQPYEQYF.

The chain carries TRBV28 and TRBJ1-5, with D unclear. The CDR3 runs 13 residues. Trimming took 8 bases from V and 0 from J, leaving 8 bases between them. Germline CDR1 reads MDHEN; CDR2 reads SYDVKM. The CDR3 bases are TGTGCCAGCTACGTGGATAGCAATCAGCCCCAGCATTTT. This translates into CASYVDSNQPQHF.

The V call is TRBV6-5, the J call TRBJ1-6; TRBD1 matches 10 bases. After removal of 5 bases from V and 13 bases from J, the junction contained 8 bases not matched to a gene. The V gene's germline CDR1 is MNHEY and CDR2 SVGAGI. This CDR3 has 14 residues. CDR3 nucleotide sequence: TGTGCCAGCAGTCCTATGGGACAGGGGTACCCCCTCCACTTT. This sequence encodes CASSPMGQGYPLHF.

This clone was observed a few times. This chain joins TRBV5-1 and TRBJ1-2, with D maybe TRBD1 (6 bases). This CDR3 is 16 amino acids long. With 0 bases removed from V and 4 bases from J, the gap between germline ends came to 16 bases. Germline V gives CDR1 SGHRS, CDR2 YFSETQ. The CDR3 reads CASSLGLTGNLYGYTF. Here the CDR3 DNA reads TGCGCCAGCAGCTTGGGTCTGACAGGAAACCTCTATGGCTACACCTTC.

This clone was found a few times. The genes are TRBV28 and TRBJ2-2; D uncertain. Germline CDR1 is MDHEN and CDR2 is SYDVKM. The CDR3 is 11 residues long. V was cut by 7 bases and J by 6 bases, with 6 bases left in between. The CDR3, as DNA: TGTGCCAGCACCGAGTCCGGGGAGCTGTTTTTT. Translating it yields CASTESGELFF.

CDR3 residues: CASSLTRKNVLEQFF. For the CDR3, the DNA is TGTGCCAGCAGTTTAACCAGAAAAAACGTACTGGAGCAGTTCTTC. The chain recombines TRBV28 with TRBJ2-1, with no clear D. The CDR3 length is 15 residues. Trimming took off 2 bases at V and 10 bases at J, with 18 bases between the two ends. In germline, CDR1 is MDHEN, CDR2 SYDVKM.

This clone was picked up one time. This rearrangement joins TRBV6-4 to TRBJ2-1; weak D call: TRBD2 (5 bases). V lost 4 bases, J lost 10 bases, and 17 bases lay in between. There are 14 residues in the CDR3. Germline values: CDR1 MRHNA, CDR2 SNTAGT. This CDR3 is CASSGGPLIGEQFF. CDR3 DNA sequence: TGTGCCAGCAGTGGAGGGCCCCTGATTGGAGAGCAGTTCTTC.

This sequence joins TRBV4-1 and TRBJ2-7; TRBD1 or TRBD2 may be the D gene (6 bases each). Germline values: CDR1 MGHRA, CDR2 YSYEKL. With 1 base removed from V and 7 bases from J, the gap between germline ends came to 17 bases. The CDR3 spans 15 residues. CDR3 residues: CASSQVTSKGVEQYF. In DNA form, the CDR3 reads TGCGCCAGCAGCCAAGTAACTAGCAAGGGGGTGGAGCAGTACTTC.

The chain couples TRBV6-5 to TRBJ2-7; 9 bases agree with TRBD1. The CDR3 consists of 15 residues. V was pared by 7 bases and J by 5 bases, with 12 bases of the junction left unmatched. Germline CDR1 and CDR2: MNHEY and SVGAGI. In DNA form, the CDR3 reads TGTGCCAGCACTCGTTTCCGGGACAGGGTCAACGAGCAGTACTTC. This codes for CASTRFRDRVNEQYF.

CDR3 DNA sequence: TGCGCCAGCCGAGGGGCGGTAGGCCGGACAGGGCCGTACGAGCAGTACTTC. Translation gives CASRGAVGRTGPYEQYF. The genes are TRBV5-1 and TRBJ2-7, with TRBD1 matching over 8 bases. The CDR3 length is 17 residues. V was clipped by 7 bases and J by 4 bases; unmatched bases: 19. CDR1 is SGHRS, CDR2 YFSETQ, per germline. Drawing the rest from reference TRBV5-1 and TRBJ2-7, the complete variable domain is KAGVTQTPRYLIKTRGQQVTLSCSPISGHRSVSWYQQTPGQGLQFLFEYFSETQRNKGNFPGRFSGRQFSNSRSEMNVSTLELGDSALYLCASRGAVGRTGPYEQYFGPGTRLTVT.

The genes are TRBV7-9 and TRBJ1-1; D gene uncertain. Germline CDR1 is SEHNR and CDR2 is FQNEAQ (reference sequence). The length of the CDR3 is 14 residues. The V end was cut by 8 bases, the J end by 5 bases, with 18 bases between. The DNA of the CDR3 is TGTGCCAGCTCCTATAGCCACGGGGAGACTGAAGCTTTCTTT. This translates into CASSYSHGETEAFF.

The CDR3 coding sequence is TGTGCCAGCAGCTGGCAGACAGGGGTCCCTGAAGCTTTCTTT. This encodes CASSWQTGVPEAFF. The chain has TRBV5-4 and TRBJ1-1, with 8 bases aligning to TRBD1. Trimming took 3 bases from V and 6 from J; bases not matched to a gene: 7. CDR3 length equals 14 residues. The germline gives CDR1 SGHNT, CDR2 YYREEE (reference sequence).

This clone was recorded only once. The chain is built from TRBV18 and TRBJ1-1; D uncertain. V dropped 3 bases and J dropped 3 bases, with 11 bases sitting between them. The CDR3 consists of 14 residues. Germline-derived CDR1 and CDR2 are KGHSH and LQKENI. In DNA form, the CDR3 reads TGTGCCAGCTCACCCGGCGGTGAAGACACTGAAGCTTTCTTT. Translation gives CASSPGGEDTEAFF.

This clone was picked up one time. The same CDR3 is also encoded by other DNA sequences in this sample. CDR3 nucleotide sequence: TGTGCCAGCAGTTCCGACAGGGGCGGGTACGAGCAGTACTTC. Translating it yields CASSSDRGGYEQYF. The V gene is TRBV28, the J gene TRBJ2-7; 8 bases are a match to TRBD1. From germline, CDR1 is MDHEN and CDR2 SYDVKM. This CDR3 spans 14 amino acids. After removal of 4 bases from V and 4 bases from J, the junction contained 6 bases not matched to a gene.